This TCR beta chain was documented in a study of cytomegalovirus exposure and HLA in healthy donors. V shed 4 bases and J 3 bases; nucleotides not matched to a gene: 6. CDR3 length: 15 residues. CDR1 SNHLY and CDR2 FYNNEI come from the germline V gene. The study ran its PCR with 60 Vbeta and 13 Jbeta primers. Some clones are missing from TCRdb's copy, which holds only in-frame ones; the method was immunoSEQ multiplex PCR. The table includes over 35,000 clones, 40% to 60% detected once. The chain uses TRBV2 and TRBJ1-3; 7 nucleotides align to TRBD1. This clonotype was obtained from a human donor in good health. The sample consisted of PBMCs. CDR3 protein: CASSAGGRVGNTIYF. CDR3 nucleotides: TGTGCCAGCAGTGCAGGGGGGCGAGTTGGAAACACCATATATTTT. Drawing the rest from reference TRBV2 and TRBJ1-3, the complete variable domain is EPEVTQTPSHQVTQMGQEVILRCVPISNHLYFYWYRQILGQKVEFLVSFYNNEISEKSEIFDDQFSVERPDGSNFTLKIRSTKLEDSAMYFCASSAGGRVGNTIYFGEGSWLTVV.